The subject of this entry is one T cell receptor (beta chain). These data are taken from a study of CD8+CD57+ T cells in acquired aplastic anemia. V lost 6 bases to trimming and J lost 7 bases; unmatched junction nucleotides: 6. The CDR3 is 14 residues long. The germline CDR1 and CDR2 sequences are SNHLY and FYNNEI. Genomic DNA templated the TCR beta VDJ and CDR3 profiling. TCRdb re-analysed the reads in MiXCR, keeping a single row per CDR3 protein. Of 400,000 to 450,000 distinct CDR3 sequences in the sample, about two thirds were seen once. The receptor was derived from a human donor in good health, serving as a control. Sequences were obtained from sorted CD4+, CD8+, or CD8+CD57+ T cells (not recorded which) from PBMCs. The chain joins TRBV2 to TRBJ2-2, with 9 bases matching TRBD1. The CDR3 here is CASSRGQGIGELFF. The CDR3 bases are TGTGCCAGCAGCCGGGGACAGGGCATCGGGGAGCTGTTTTTT.